This TCR beta chain was identified in a study of T cells expressing NK-cell markers. Background on the study: With respect to HCMV, seven of the eight sequenced donors were seropositive, and one was seronegative.

Comment on this clonotype: The antigen is not known.

The CDR3 contains 15 residues. Germline loops: CDR1 WSHSY, CDR2 SAAADI. Whole-study results and caveats: In a handful of donors, these clonotypes also led the CD3+CD56-NKG2C+ fraction.

TCRdb reprocessed the 5' RACE reads, keeping one entry per CDR3 protein, no DNA. This sample contains under 3,500 distinct CDR3 sequences. V is TRBV10-2 and J is TRBJ2-7; the TCRdb call, TRBD1, lacks DNA for checking. The source of this sequence is a man aged 18 to 69 in good health. Sequencing was done on a sample of blood T cells: a sorted CD56 or NKG2C T cell subset, CD4+ or CD8+ T cells, or bulk PBMC T cells (not recorded which). The chain's CDR3 is CASSETPGGAGEQYF.